This T cell receptor (beta chain) was captured by sequencing in a study of neurological immune-mediated disorders. Overall study findings and caveats: HTLV-1-associated myelopathy showed the most TCR clonal expansion; multiple sclerosis the least, below healthy controls.

TCRdb fed the 5' RACE reads into MiXCR, producing one record per CDR3 protein. Here the sample spans about 88,000 distinct CDR3 sequences, roughly 4% being singletons. This clonotype was seen at least ten times. Antigen unknown. Looked up from germline, CDR1 is SGHRS and CDR2 is YFSETQ. The junction had 8 bases not matched to a gene; V was cut back by 1 base and J by 6 bases. This CDR3 has 16 amino acids. The sample taken for sequencing was PBMCs. This sequence was found in a woman aged 18-29 years with multiple sclerosis. The chain uses TRBV5-1 and TRBJ2-3; 10 nucleotides line up with TRBD1. The CDR3 DNA reads as TGCGCCAGCAGCTTGTTAGGGACAGGGGCATGGGATACGCAGTATTTT. It translates to CASSLLGTGAWDTQYF.